The 26 T cell receptor beta chains reported below all come from one sample, sequenced in a study of cytomegalovirus exposure and HLA in healthy donors. The PCR had 60 Vbeta and 13 Jbeta primers. Sequencing was performed with immunoSEQ multiplex PCR; in TCRdb, only in-frame clones are kept and a portion is missing. The sample includes roughly 35,000 clones, 53% of them seen just once. The sequenced sample was PBMCs. These receptors were collected from a woman in her thirties or forties in good health and CMV-seropositive.

This chain links TRBV19 with TRBJ1-1; D perhaps matches TRBD1 (5 bases). The CDR3 sequence is 14 residues long. Germline-derived CDR1 and CDR2 are LNHDA and SQIVND (reference sequence). Trimming pared 4 bases from V and 1 base from J, leaving 10 bases between. As DNA, the CDR3 is TGTGCCAGTAGTAGGGCAGGGCAGAACACTGAAGCTTTCTTT. This gives the protein CASSRAGQNTEAFF.

This clone was detected a few times. Other DNA sequences in this specimen translate into the identical CDR3. V and J are TRBV29-1 and TRBJ1-2, with TRBD1 identical over 8 bases. The V gene's germline CDR1 is SQVTM and CDR2 ANQGSEA. V trimming: 5 bases; J trimming: 1 base; junction bases outside the gene matches: 3. The CDR3 spans 13 residues. The CDR3 sequence: CSVNRGSNYGYTF. CDR3 nucleotide sequence: TGCAGCGTTAACAGGGGGAGTAACTATGGCTACACCTTC.

This clone appeared a few times. The chain carries TRBV7-2 and TRBJ1-3; possibly TRBD1 for D (5 bases). This CDR3 spans 14 amino acids. The germline V gene has CDR1 SGHTA and CDR2 FQGNSA. The V gene lost 2 bases and the J gene lost 8 bases, with 13 bases spanning the gap. The CDR3 protein is CASSLSAGWDTIYF. CDR3 sequence (DNA): TGTGCCAGCAGCTTATCGGCAGGGTGGGACACCATATATTTT.

This clone was picked up a small number of times. J is TRBJ2-7 and V is TRBV7-9, with 11 positions matching TRBD1. In germline, CDR1 is SEHNR, CDR2 FQNEAQ (reference sequence). The CDR3 extends over 16 amino acids. After removal of 5 bases from V and 2 bases from J, the junction contained 8 bases not matched to a gene. DNA for the CDR3: TGTGCCAGCAGCAAACCGGGACAGGGGGGTCCCTACGAGCAGTACTTC. Residues: CASSKPGQGGPYEQYF. Using reference TRBV7-9 and TRBJ2-7 for the parts outside the CDR3, the full variable domain is DTGVSQNPRHKITKRGQNVTFRCDPISEHNRLYWYRQTLGQGPEFLTYFQNEAQLEKSRLLSDRFSAERPKGSFSTLEIQRTEQGDSAMYLCASSKPGQGGPYEQYFGPGTRLTVT.

The chain carries TRBV30 and TRBJ1-2; 12 bases agree with TRBD1. The V segment lost 2 bases and the J segment 4 bases; nucleotides outside the gene matches: 11. Germline CDR1 is GTSNPN and CDR2 is SVGIG (reference sequence). CDR3 length: 17 residues. The CDR3 protein is CAWSSLGTGGALYGYTF. For the CDR3, the DNA is TGTGCCTGGAGTTCGCTCGGGACAGGGGGCGCTCTCTATGGCTACACCTTC. Full variable domain (missing parts from reference TRBV30 and TRBJ1-2): SQTIHQWPATLVQPVGSPLSLECTVEGTSNPNLYWYRQAAGRGLQLLFYSVGIGQISSEVPQNLSASRPQDRQFILSSKKLLLSDSGFYLCAWSSLGTGGALYGYTFGSGTRLTVV.

This clone occurred a few times. The chain carries TRBV7-9 and TRBJ1-3, with a weak D call TRBD1 (5 bases). This CDR3 spans 16 amino acids. V was pared by 5 bases and J by 0 bases, with 14 bases between. CDR1 and CDR2 (germline): SEHNR, FQNEAQ (reference sequence). The CDR3 region has the DNA TGTGCCAGCAGCCCCAGGGCAGCAAGCTCTGGAAACACCATATATTTT. It encodes CASSPRAASSGNTIYF.

The rearrangement joins TRBV15 to TRBJ1-1; TRBD1 aligns across 12 bases. The CDR3 consists of 16 residues. V lost 0 bases, J lost 5 bases, and 4 bases stayed unmatched. Germline values: CDR1 LNHNV, CDR2 YYDKDF (reference sequence). The CDR3 DNA is TGTGCCACCAGCAGAGATGGGACAGGGGGCTTTACTGAAGCTTTCTTT. It specifies CATSRDGTGGFTEAFF.

This clone was seen just once. The chain carries TRBV18 and TRBJ1-5; TRBD1 might be the D (6 bases). The CDR3 spans 16 residues. V was clipped by 3 bases and J by 2 bases, with 14 bases between them. The V gene's germline CDR1 is KGHSH and CDR2 LQKENI. In nucleotides, the CDR3 is TGTGCCAGCTCACCCCCGGCCTCAGGGGGCAATCAGCCCCAGCATTTT. Protein sequence: CASSPPASGGNQPQHF. Full variable domain (missing parts from reference TRBV18 and TRBJ1-5): NAGVMQNPRHLVRRRGQEARLRCSPMKGHSHVYWYRQLPEEGLKFMVYLQKENIIDESGMPKERFSAEFPKEGPSILRIQQVVRGDSAAYFCASSPPASGGNQPQHFGDGTRLSIL.

This clone has a handful of counts. V and J are TRBV4-1 and TRBJ2-5, with 16 bases identical to TRBD2. The CDR3 loop spans 21 amino acids. V was pared by 0 bases and J by 4 bases, with 14 bases of the junction left unmatched. Per germline, CDR1 MGHRA and CDR2 YSYEKL. CDR3 protein: CASSQDRGTGTSGGARETQYF. As DNA, the CDR3 is TGCGCCAGCAGCCAAGATCGAGGGACGGGGACTAGCGGGGGGGCCAGAGAGACCCAGTACTTC.

This clone was seen at least ten times. The chain combines TRBV5-5 with TRBJ1-1, with D uncertain. Germline CDR1 SGHKS, CDR2 YYEKEE (reference sequence). This CDR3 region has 14 residues. The ends were cut back, 1 base at V and 6 bases at J, with 13 bases in the middle. CDR3 bases: TGTGCCAGCAGCTTGATCGGGGTCGCGCCTGAAGCTTTCTTT. It codes for CASSLIGVAPEAFF.

This sequence joins TRBV7-2 and TRBJ2-6; TRBD1 might be the D (6 bases). The ends were cut back, 2 bases at V and 9 bases at J, with 17 bases in the middle. Per germline, CDR1 SGHTA and CDR2 FQGNSA. The CDR3 has 16 amino acids. The CDR3 DNA is TGTGCCAGCAGCTTACAGGGGCAGGGGATGGGCAACGTCCTGACTTTC. This encodes CASSLQGQGMGNVLTF.

The gene calls are TRBV4-2 and TRBJ1-4, with 7 positions matching TRBD1. V lost 3 bases, J lost 6 bases, and 10 bases stayed unmatched. The germline V gene encodes CDR1 LGHNA and CDR2 YNFKEQ. The CDR3 consists of 16 residues. DNA for the CDR3: TGTGCCAGCAGCCATTACAGACAGGGAAGGGATGAAAAACTGTTTTTT. This encodes CASSHYRQGRDEKLFF.

CDR3 nucleotide sequence: TGTGCCAGCAGTGAATGGGCGAGCTCCTACAATGAGCAGTTCTTC. It codes for CASSEWASSYNEQFF. The V and J genes are TRBV2 and TRBJ2-1; D is uncertain. The CDR3 consists of 15 residues. V was clipped by 2 bases and J by 0 bases, with 8 bases between them. Looked up from germline, CDR1 is SNHLY and CDR2 is FYNNEI.

This clone was counted a few times. J is TRBJ2-7 and V is TRBV4-1; possibly TRBD2 for D (6 bases). Trimming removed 1 base from V and 6 bases from J, with 13 bases in between. Germline V gives CDR1 MGHRA, CDR2 YSYEKL. The CDR3 extends over 14 amino acids. CDR3 in amino acids: CASSQGRQGGEQYF. The CDR3 nucleotides read TGCGCCAGCAGCCAAGGTAGGCAGGGAGGCGAGCAGTACTTC.

The rearrangement joins TRBV27 to TRBJ2-7, with 10 bases fitting TRBD1. With 4 bases clipped from V and 2 bases from J, the junction kept 5 bases outside the gene matches. The germline V gene encodes CDR1 MNHEY and CDR2 SMNVEV (reference sequence). This CDR3 is 15 amino acids long. CDR3 bases: TGTGCCAGCAGTTGGGGACAGGGGTATGCCTACGAGCAGTACTTC. Encoded protein: CASSWGQGYAYEQYF.

This clone has a single count. The chain employs TRBV11-2 and TRBJ2-7, with TRBD2 as a possible D gene (5 bases). V lost 5 bases and J 8 bases, leaving 19 bases between the germline ends. Germline assignment: CDR1 SGHAT and CDR2 FQNNGV. The CDR3 runs to 14 residues. CDR3 coding DNA: TGTGCCAGCAGCCCAATTTGGGGAGATGGGCAGCAGTACTTC. Translated: CASSPIWGDGQQYF.

This clone was seen a handful of times. The CDR3, as DNA: TGTGCCAGCAGTCCCATGAGGCGGGGGGGAGATACGCAGTATTTT. Translation gives CASSPMRRGGDTQYF. This chain joins TRBV6-5 and TRBJ2-3; TRBD2 matches 9 bases. CDR1 is MNHEY, CDR2 SVGAGI, per germline. Trimming removed 5 bases from V and 5 bases from J; junction bases left unmatched: 8. This CDR3 is built from 15 residues.

This clone came up a few times. J is TRBJ2-3 and V is TRBV14, with D perhaps TRBD2 (7 bases). Per germline, CDR1 SGHDN and CDR2 FVKESK. Trimming took off 1 base at V and 4 bases at J, with 18 bases between the two ends. This CDR3 has 17 amino acids. DNA for the CDR3: TGTGCCAGCAGCCAAGCCGGTGGAGGGGGGGGCGCAGATACGCAGTATTTT. Protein sequence: CASSQAGGGGGADTQYF.

The V and J genes are TRBV7-8 and TRBJ2-7; TRBD1 is a possible D gene (6 bases). V was cut by 6 bases and J by 3 bases, with 15 bases left in between. This CDR3 has 14 amino acids. Per germline, CDR1 SGHVS and CDR2 FQNEAQ. The CDR3 nucleotides are TGTGCCAGCAGACAAGGACAGAGGGACTACGAGCAGTACTTC. Translation gives CASRQGQRDYEQYF.

This rearrangement joins TRBV5-4 to TRBJ1-1, with 7 nucleotides matching TRBD1. Trimming at V came to 0 bases and at J to 4 bases, leaving 6 bases not matched to a gene. Germline assignment: CDR1 SGHNT and CDR2 YYREEE (reference sequence). The CDR3 totals 15 residues. CDR3 residues: CASSLAAEGATEAFF. The CDR3 DNA is TGTGCCAGCAGCTTGGCCGCGGAGGGGGCCACTGAAGCTTTCTTT.

This clone was counted only a few times. The J gene is TRBJ1-1, the V gene TRBV10-1, with 7 bases aligning to TRBD1. V trimming: 5 bases; J trimming: 1 base; junction bases outside the gene matches: 1. This CDR3 region has 13 residues. The V gene's germline CDR1 is WNHNN and CDR2 SYGVQD (reference sequence). This chain's CDR3 is CASSRDRNTEAFF. DNA of the CDR3: TGCGCCAGCAGTCGGGACAGGAACACTGAAGCTTTCTTT.

The chain joins TRBV14 to TRBJ2-5; TRBD2 might be the D (7 bases). Trimming left V 4 bases short and J 5 bases short, with 14 bases between. The CDR3 has 14 amino acids. Germline CDR1 reads SGHDN; CDR2 reads FVKESK. CDR3 in amino acids: CASSPSEGGETQYF. The DNA of the CDR3 is TGTGCCAGCAGCCCCTCCGAGGGGGGGGAGACCCAGTACTTC.

The rearrangement uses TRBV2 and TRBJ1-1; 9 nucleotides line up with TRBD1. Germline V CDR1 and CDR2: SNHLY, FYNNEI. J lost 12 bases, V lost 10 bases, and 15 bases had no gene match. The length of the CDR3 is 13 residues. CDR3: CAIKRDRESIPFF. Here the CDR3 DNA reads TGTGCCATAAAACGGGACAGGGAAAGTATCCCTTTCTTT.

The chain employs TRBV6-5 and TRBJ1-2, with D perhaps TRBD1 (5 bases). V dropped 7 bases and J dropped 7 bases, with 16 bases sitting between them. This CDR3 comprises 13 residues. In germline, CDR1 is MNHEY, CDR2 SVGAGI. DNA of the CDR3: TGTGCCAGCAAAACGCAGCGGGGGGTTGGCTACACCTTC. It yields the protein CASKTQRGVGYTF.

The V call is TRBV28, the J call TRBJ1-1, with a tentative D call TRBD1 (5 bases). Trimming cost V 2 bases and J 1 base, with 17 bases left between them. The CDR3 consists of 17 residues. Germline V CDR1 and CDR2: MDHEN, SYDVKM. Here the CDR3 reads CASSLSSGQGGNTEAFF. The CDR3 nucleotides read TGTGCCAGCAGTTTAAGTAGTGGGCAGGGCGGGAACACTGAAGCTTTCTTT.

This chain links TRBV4-1 with TRBJ1-4; 7 bases agree with TRBD1. Germline V lookup: CDR1 MGHRA, CDR2 YSYEKL. With V trimmed by 0 bases and J by 0 bases, 4 bases remained unmatched. The CDR3 has 17 amino acids. CDR3 sequence reads: CASSQDDRATTNEKLFF. In DNA form, the CDR3 reads TGCGCCAGCAGCCAAGACGACAGGGCGACAACTAATGAAAAACTGTTTTTT.